This T cell receptor (beta chain) was sequenced in a study of CXCR3-negative and CXCR3-positive naive CD8 T cells. UMI-labeled 5' RACE yielded the TRB cDNA libraries. TCRdb processed the 5' RACE reads again and assigns one entry to each CDR3 protein, with no DNA. The table lists some 130,000 distinct CDR3 sequences. The germline gives CDR1 SGHVS, CDR2 FQNEAQ. CDR3 length: 16 residues. About this clonotype itself: The antigen remains undetermined.

Study-level results: Researchers report that CXCR3-positive naive cells carry more hydrophobic TRB CDR3s than CXCR3-negative naive cells. Partially decreased CXCR3 expression was recorded after cryopreservation, and fresh PBMCs were used in most assays. In naive cells, CXCR3-negative and CXCR3-positive subsets had similar TRBV-TRBJ usage; memory cells differed.

Sequencing was done on a sample of naive CXCR3- CD8+ T cells from blood. Regarding subset: CD45RO-CCR7+CD27+CD95- naive CD8+ T cells lacking CXCR3 (TNR3-). The clonotype comes from a human donor in good health. Some clones in this sample may be carry-over from other donors' samples. The chain carries TRBV7-8 and TRBJ2-2; TCRdb selects TRBD1, and the lack of DNA leaves this call unchecked. This CDR3 is CASSSGTGEFTGELFF. Together with reference TRBV7-8 and TRBJ2-2, the CDR3 gives the full variable domain: GAGVSQSPRYKVAKRGQDVALRCDPISGHVSLFWYQQALGQGPEFLTYFQNEAQLDKSGLPSDRFFAERPEGSVSTLKIQRTQQEDSAVYLCASSSGTGEFTGELFFGEGSRLTVL.